Following are 26 T cell receptor beta chains from one sample sequenced in a study of T cell responses to AZD1222 COVID-19 vaccine. Assay: immunoSEQ multiplex PCR; the TCRdb copy retains only in-frame clones and omits some. The sample includes 95,000 to 130,000 clones, more than 75% of them seen just once. Sample: peripheral blood, taken on day 0 of AZD1222 vaccination. The receptors derive from an adult in good health.

J is TRBJ2-3 and V is TRBV9; 7 bases align to TRBD1. CDR1 SGDLS and CDR2 YYNGEE come from the germline V gene. V lost 3 bases and J lost 2; bases outside the gene matches: 6. The CDR3 sequence is 15 residues long. DNA for the CDR3: TGTGCCAGCAGCGCGACAGGGATTTCCACAGATACGCAGTATTTT. The encoded protein is CASSATGISTDTQYF.

This clone was detected once. The J gene is TRBJ1-5, the V gene TRBV5-4; D unresolved. V lost 4 bases and J lost 2, with 7 bases in between. The V gene's germline CDR1 is SGHNT and CDR2 YYREEE (reference sequence). The CDR3 spans 13 residues. The CDR3 here is CASSPDGNQPQHF. CDR3 bases: TGTGCCAGCAGCCCGGACGGCAATCAGCCCCAGCATTTT.

The V and J genes are TRBV6-6 and TRBJ2-7; 8 bases fit TRBD2. The V and J ends lost 2 bases and 7 bases, in that order; junction bases with no gene match: 10. The CDR3 spans 15 residues. Germline V gives CDR1 MNHNY, CDR2 SVGAGI (reference sequence). CDR3 sequence: CASSYTVAGSGEQYF. In nucleotides, the CDR3 is TGTGCCAGCAGTTACACCGTAGCGGGATCAGGGGAGCAGTACTTC.

The chain employs TRBV9 and TRBJ1-2; unclear D gene. Trimming took 0 bases from V and 2 from J, leaving 8 bases between them. This CDR3 contains 14 residues. The V gene's germline CDR1 is SGDLS and CDR2 YYNGEE. The CDR3 loop is CASSVGPGNYGYTF. The CDR3 DNA sequence: TGTGCCAGCAGCGTAGGTCCCGGAAACTATGGCTACACCTTC.

The CDR3 protein is CASSLERGTGNYGYTF. The CDR3, as DNA: TGTGCCAGCAGCTTAGAGAGGGGGACAGGGAACTATGGCTACACCTTC. The chain is built from TRBV7-8 and TRBJ1-2; 9 nucleotides agree with TRBD1. This CDR3 is built from 16 residues. The J segment lost 2 bases and the V segment lost 1 base, leaving 5 bases of the junction unmatched. CDR1 SGHVS and CDR2 FQNEAQ come from the germline V gene.

This clone has just one count. This chain connects TRBV6-5 to TRBJ1-2; TRBD1 matches at 8 bases. Germline CDR1 and CDR2: MNHEY and SVGAGI. The CDR3 loop spans 13 amino acids. Trimming at V came to 2 bases and at J to 4 bases, leaving 0 bases not matched to a gene. The CDR3 reads CASSYDRGYGYTF. The CDR3, as DNA: TGTGCCAGCAGTTACGACAGGGGCTATGGCTACACCTTC.

The rearrangement joins TRBV6-5 to TRBJ1-1; unclear D gene. CDR1 and CDR2 from the germline V gene are MNHEY and SVGAGI. V was clipped by 2 bases and J by 1 base, with 8 bases between them. The CDR3 has 14 residues. The CDR3 coding sequence is TGTGCCAGCAGTTACACCGACGGGAACACTGAAGCTTTCTTT. Its protein product is CASSYTDGNTEAFF.

V is TRBV27 and J is TRBJ2-1; TRBD1 is a possible D gene (5 bases). V was pared by 3 bases and J by 2 bases, with 14 bases between. This CDR3 contains 16 residues. Germline CDR1 is MNHEY and CDR2 is SMNVEV (reference sequence). The DNA of the CDR3 is TGTGCCAGCAGTTTCTCCCAGGGCATCGCCTACAATGAGCAGTTCTTC. It yields the protein CASSFSQGIAYNEQFF.

Details on this clone: The same CDR3 can be traced to other DNA sequences in this sample. The chain links TRBV20-1 to TRBJ2-7; no reliable D call. Germline loops: CDR1 DFQATT, CDR2 SNEGSKA (reference sequence). CDR3 length equals 11 residues. The V end was cut by 6 bases, the J end by 3 bases, with 9 bases between. Here the CDR3 reads CSAPDGYEQYF. DNA of the CDR3: TGCAGTGCCCCTGATGGCTACGAGCAGTACTTC.

V is TRBV5-1 and J is TRBJ2-7, with D possibly TRBD1 on 7 matching bases. This CDR3 region has 15 residues. Trimming left V 3 bases short and J 0 bases short, with 13 bases between. Germline-derived CDR1 and CDR2 are SGHRS and YFSETQ. CDR3 region: CASSWGDRSSYEQYF. CDR3 in DNA: TGCGCCAGCAGCTGGGGGGACAGAAGCTCCTACGAGCAGTACTTC.

As concerns this clone: Compared with germline, one end of the junction differs, possibly owing to a read error. The chain carries TRBV27 and TRBJ1-4; D unresolved. The CDR3 spans 12 residues. Germline CDR1 reads MNHEY; CDR2 reads SMNVEV (reference sequence). Here the CDR3 reads CASGFSNEKLFF. The CDR3 nucleotides read TGTGCCAGCGGTTTTAGTAATGAAAAACTGTTTTTT.

The chain combines TRBV30 with TRBJ1-5; TRBD1 agrees at 7 bases. V lost 5 bases and J lost 3; bases outside the gene matches: 10. Looked up from germline, CDR1 is GTSNPN and CDR2 is SVGIG (reference sequence). The CDR3 spans 15 residues. CDR3 coding DNA: TGTGCCTGGGCTAGGACCGGGACAGTCAATCAGCCCCAGCATTTT. As protein: CAWARTGTVNQPQHF.

This sequence joins TRBV18 and TRBJ2-7; D is ambiguous. This CDR3 contains 13 residues. With 0 bases removed from V and 3 bases from J, the gap between germline ends came to 6 bases. Germline CDR1 reads KGHSH; CDR2 reads LQKENI. The CDR3 DNA follows: TGTGCCAGCTCACCACCGATGGACTACGAGCAGTACTTC. This sequence encodes CASSPPMDYEQYF.

This clone has only a few counts. The chain has TRBV9 and TRBJ1-6; D is uncertain. This CDR3 has 14 amino acids. Trimming stripped 3 bases from V and 10 bases from J, with 14 bases between. The germline V gene encodes CDR1 SGDLS and CDR2 YYNGEE. CDR3 DNA: TGTGCCAGCAGCGCCCAGGATCGACCATCACCCCTCCACTTT. Amino acids: CASSAQDRPSPLHF.

The table lists this clone with a few counts. The chain carries TRBV2 and TRBJ1-2; 10 bases are a match to TRBD1. V trimming: 6 bases; J trimming: 7 bases; junction bases outside the gene matches: 2. The CDR3 contains 12 residues. CDR1 and CDR2 from the germline V gene are SNHLY and FYNNEI. This CDR3 reads CASRDRGLGYTF. The CDR3 DNA sequence: TGTGCCAGCAGAGACAGGGGGCTTGGCTACACCTTC.

The chain employs TRBV7-8 and TRBJ2-1, with D tentatively TRBD1 (5 bases). Germline V CDR1 and CDR2: SGHVS, FQNEAQ. The V and J ends lost 1 base and 6 bases respectively, with 10 bases between them. The CDR3 length is 14 residues. The CDR3 nucleotides are TGTGCCAGCAGCTTAGTAGGGGCCCTCAATGAGCAGTTCTTC. This sequence encodes CASSLVGALNEQFF.

This chain connects TRBV9 to TRBJ1-1; possibly TRBD1 for D (6 bases). In germline, CDR1 is SGDLS, CDR2 YYNGEE. Trimming took 4 bases from V and 0 from J, leaving 13 bases between them. The CDR3 runs 15 residues. The chain's CDR3 is CASSSLQGLNTEAFF. CDR3 nucleotides: TGTGCCAGCAGCTCCTTACAGGGTTTGAACACTGAAGCTTTCTTT.

This clone is a singleton in its sample. The gene calls are TRBV5-1 and TRBJ2-1; D may be TRBD1 or TRBD2 (7 bases each). The CDR3 is made up of 16 amino acids. V dropped 6 bases and J dropped 1 base, with 17 bases sitting between them. Germline CDR1 is SGHRS and CDR2 is YFSETQ. CDR3 region: CASTQGGGTSYNEQFF. CDR3 coding DNA: TGCGCCAGCACCCAGGGGGGAGGGACTTCCTACAATGAGCAGTTCTTC.

A single count supports this clone. The chain carries TRBV11-1 and TRBJ1-1; D ambiguous. With 5 bases removed from V and 0 bases from J, the gap between germline ends came to 10 bases. This CDR3 contains 14 residues. Germline CDR1 reads SGHAT; CDR2 reads FQDESV (reference sequence). The CDR3 DNA reads TGTGCCAGCAGCCAGTCCCGTCTGAACACTGAAGCTTTCTTT. Its protein product is CASSQSRLNTEAFF. The full variable domain, completed using reference TRBV11-1 and TRBJ1-1, is EAEVAQSPRYKITEKSQAVAFWCDPISGHATLYWYRQILGQGPELLVQFQDESVVDDSQLPKDRFSAERLKGVDSTLKIQPAELGDSAMYLCASSQSRLNTEAFFGQGTRLTVV.

This chain links TRBV4-1 with TRBJ2-7; 9 bases are a match to TRBD2. The CDR3 spans 14 residues. Losses at the gene ends were 5 bases for V and 4 bases for J; bases not matched to a gene: 6. Looked up from germline, CDR1 is MGHRA and CDR2 is YSYEKL. The DNA of the CDR3 is TGCGCCAGCAGCTTTCGACTAGCGGAATACGAGCAGTACTTC. Translating it yields CASSFRLAEYEQYF.

The J gene is TRBJ1-5, the V gene TRBV7-3; D remains ambiguous. V was shortened by 2 bases and J by 6 bases, with 8 bases between the two germline ends. The CDR3 has 13 amino acids. CDR1 and CDR2 (germline): SGHTA, FQGTGA. CDR3 residues: CASSLASGQPQHF. The CDR3 DNA is TGTGCCAGCAGCTTAGCGTCTGGTCAGCCCCAGCATTTT.

The chain's CDR3 is CASSLSPGQSNEKLFF. The CDR3 DNA reads as TGTGCCAGCAGCTTGAGTCCCGGGCAGAGTAATGAAAAACTGTTTTTT. The rearrangement links TRBV5-5 to TRBJ1-4, with unresolved D. Germline-derived CDR1 and CDR2 are SGHKS and YYEKEE (reference sequence). The CDR3 runs to 16 residues. Between the trimmed V and J ends, which lost 1 base and 4 bases, there was a span of 14 bases.

There are a few counts of this clone. The chain combines TRBV6-1 with TRBJ1-5; D is unresolved. CDR3 size: 12 residues. Germline V gene sequence: CDR1 MNHNS, CDR2 SASEGT. Trimming stripped 0 bases from V and 5 bases from J, with 2 bases between. The CDR3 nucleotides are TGTGCCAGCAGTGAAGCCTATCAGCCCCAGCATTTT. Translating gives CASSEAYQPQHF.

The table lists this clone with a few counts. V gene TRBV7-2 combines with J gene TRBJ1-4; a weak D match, TRBD1 (5 bases). Trimming took 2 bases from V and 8 from J, leaving 12 bases between them. CDR1 and CDR2 (germline): SGHTA, FQGNSA. The CDR3 loop spans 14 amino acids. The CDR3 reads CASSLRGVGEKLFF. CDR3 nucleotides: TGTGCCAGCAGCTTACGAGGGGTAGGGGAAAAACTGTTTTTT. The full variable domain, completed using reference TRBV7-2 and TRBJ1-4, is GAGVSQSPSNKVTEKGKDVELRCDPISGHTALYWYRQSLGQGLEFLIYFQGNSAPDKSGLPSDRFSAERTGGSVSTLTIQRTQQEDSAVYLCASSLRGVGEKLFFGSGTQLSVL.

CDR3 sequence (DNA): TGTGCCAGCAGTTTACCCTCCCGGCAGGGATCATCCTACGAGCAGTACTTC. This sequence encodes CASSLPSRQGSSYEQYF. The chain is built from TRBV28 and TRBJ2-7; tentative D call: TRBD1 (5 bases). Germline V lookup: CDR1 MDHEN, CDR2 SYDVKM. The V and J ends lost 2 bases and 1 base respectively, with 18 bases between them. The CDR3 has 17 residues.

This clone was picked up one time. The chain combines TRBV6-5 with TRBJ2-1; TRBD2 is a possible D gene (6 bases). Between the trimmed V and J ends, which lost 5 bases and 7 bases, there was a span of 15 bases. The length of the CDR3 is 14 residues. CDR1 and CDR2 (germline): MNHEY, SVGAGI. CDR3 bases: TGTGCCAGCAGTACCCCCGGGAGTTATAATGAGCAGTTCTTC. Its protein product is CASSTPGSYNEQFF.